The source of this T cell receptor (beta chain) is a study of cytomegalovirus exposure and HLA in healthy donors. General study results and limits: Cytomegalovirus association was assigned to approximately 160 TCR beta chains.

The CDR3 is 14 amino acids. Germline V gives CDR1 SGHRS, CDR2 YFSETQ. Trimming cost V 2 bases and J 1 base, with 8 bases left between them. Clones were read by immunoSEQ multiplex PCR, and TCRdb kept only the in-frame ones, dropping some. The sample includes 180,000 or so clones, 65% to 90% of them seen just once. A remark on this clone: Its matching antigen is unknown.

Sequencing was performed on PBMCs. The rearrangement uses TRBV5-1 and TRBJ2-3, with D tentatively TRBD2 (6 bases). This clonotype was obtained from a woman aged 25 to 39 in good health and CMV-seropositive. The CDR3: CASSFSGGTDTQYF. The CDR3 region has the DNA TGCGCCAGCAGCTTCTCGGGAGGCACAGATACGCAGTATTTT.